This TCR beta chain originates from a study of T cells in Graves' hyperthyroidism and ophthalmopathy (dated by TCRdb to between 2019 and 2020). Describing the broader study: Peripheral blood samples were taken at initial diagnosis, before any treatment was given. Following sampling, methimazole starting at 30 mg daily was given to hyperthyroidism patients, and high-dose intravenous methylprednisolone was given to ophthalmopathy patients. The 75 to 100 discovery patients were randomly split 7:3 into training and test sets. To identify TCR V-J signatures that set the groups apart, the researchers used a discovery cohort of about a hundred patients, made up of fewer than 50 with Graves' ophthalmopathy and 57 with stable Graves' hyperthyroidism. TCR Vbeta CDR3 sequencing of 130 to 150 peripheral blood samples (43 ophthalmopathy, around 80 hyperthyroidism and approximately 17 progressor patients) is reported in the paper. The study also compared thyroid tissue and blood T-cell repertoires from about 6 Graves' hyperthyroidism patients. Prospective prediction of ophthalmopathy was tested in an independent validation cohort consisting of 18 hyperthyroidism patients and 17 patients who later progressed to ophthalmopathy. The paper as a whole reports these results and caveats: No statistical method was used to set the sample size in advance, and investigators knew the group allocation. Blood samples also contained most of the expanded thyroid clonotypes (frequency above 0.001), which suggests that blood repertoires may reflect thyroid immune responses. During validation, the model predicted progression to ophthalmopathy a median of approximately 6.5 months ahead of onset, with more than 60% sensitivity and roughly 72% specificity. A model built on a 13 V-J signature distinguished ophthalmopathy from stable hyperthyroidism, reaching 85% to 90% sensitivity and 81% to 83% specificity in cross-validation and 80%/75% in testing.

This clonotype was counted a few times. What this receptor recognizes is not known. The sample holds no much larger clone one base away, and base qualities are not on file. The V end loses 6 bases and the J end loses 0 bases, and a stretch of 15 bases separates them. According to the germline V gene, CDR1 reads MDHEN and CDR2 reads SYDVKM. CDR3 length: 16 amino acids, cysteine to phenylalanine. CDR3 DNA only is kept here, 48 bases in frame from base 1. Stable Graves' hyperthyroidism was defined as no progression to ophthalmopathy during 18 months of follow-up. Hyperthyroidism patients were aged 18 to 65 years and newly diagnosed, with disease duration of less than 2 months. Any patient with an uncontrolled infection, another autoimmune disease, pregnancy or lactation was excluded. Clinical symptoms, serum thyroxine and TRAb, thyroid ultrasound, and orbital computed tomography formed the basis for the diagnoses. Ficoll-Paque density gradient centrifugation was used to isolate PBMCs from about 10 ml of fresh peripheral blood. Total RNA was extracted with Trizol reagent, and quality was checked on an Agilent 2100 Bioanalyzer.

The TCR beta CDR3 regions were amplified from the RNA transcripts. A first-round RT-PCR of the TCR CDR3 used the HTBI primer set with the Qiagen OneStep RT-PCR kit. A second multiplex PCR round built the libraries, followed by size selection and purification. The libraries were sequenced on an Illumina HiSeq2000 using paired-end 100 bp reads. Regarding the original processing steps: Raw data were processed with SOAPnuke, discarding reads with adapters, uncalled bases, mean Phred below 15, or no exact constant-primer or identifier match. High-quality paired reads were merged with COPE v1.2.5, and unique nucleotide sequences were defined as clonotypes. Clonotypes were aligned to IMGT TRBV, TRBD and TRBJ reference segments using MiTCR v1.1. The analysis included only V-J combinations with a frequency above 0.0001, which together covered 98% to 99.2% of the repertoires. A TCS score was defined as the ratio between F50 (clonal expansion) and ExV (chaos), using BLOSUM62-based TCRdist between CDR3 peptides within each V-J. Welch's t-statistics and random forest reduced several hundred V-J features to about 12, which were used in a naive Bayes classifier (R e1071). The public reads were run again by TCRdb, first through fastp at Q25 and then through MiXCR, and only productive beta chains were kept. Entries are consolidated by CDR3 protein sequence, retaining the most common genes and DNA. These V and J calls rely on TCRdb rather than the paper's analysis. The sample records hundreds of thousands of distinct CDR3 sequences, approximately 14% of which are singletons. 10% to 13% of the sample goes to the ten largest clones.

The sequence came from a woman between 18 and 29 years old with Graves' hyperthyroidism. The sample was blood. This chain is built from TRBV28 and TRBJ2-4, with a weak D call of TRBD2 (5 bases match). The DNA reads TGTGCCAGCAGCTCCTGGCGGAGGCTAGCCAAAAACATTCAGTACTTC. Translated, it reads CASSSWRRLAKNIQYF. The CDR3, completed at both ends by the reference TRBV28 and TRBJ2-4 genes, gives the full variable domain DVKVTQSSRYLVKRTGEKVFLECVQDMDHENMFWYRQDPGLGLRLIYFSYDVKMKEKGDIPEGYSVSREKKERFSLILESASTNQTSMYLCASSSWRRLAKNIQYFGAGTRLSVL.